This T cell receptor beta chain was identified in a study of T-cell reconstitution after alpha-beta-depleted transplantation in children. Unique molecular identifiers featured in how the TCRbeta library was prepared. TCRdb called the PCR reads again in MiXCR, with one record for every CDR3 protein. The table includes 60,000 to 80,000 distinct CDR3 sequences, around 6.6% detected once. This clonotype was counted at least ten times. V shed 5 bases and J 6 bases; nucleotides not matched to a gene: 7. Germline values: CDR1 MNHEY, CDR2 SVGAGI. The CDR3 extends over 14 amino acids. The sequenced sample was PBMCs from the stem cell graft donor, obtained from the stem cell graft. V and J are TRBV6-5 and TRBJ1-5; 7 nucleotides align to TRBD1. The sequence derives from a human donor who donated a stem cell graft to a child with acute lymphoblastic leukemia. The DNA of the CDR3 is TGTGCCAGCAGTCATAGACAGGGCAGTCAGCCCCAGCATTTT. It specifies CASSHRQGSQPQHF.